A selection of T cell receptor beta chains follows, all from one sample in a study of sequential checkpoint blockade in melanoma. Assay: immunoSEQ multiplex PCR; the TCRdb copy retains only in-frame clones and omits some. The sample lists 34,000 or so clones, roughly 84% occurring once. Sequencing used CD8+ T cells sorted from blood (inferred from file names), obtained from a patient given nivolumab and ipilimumab in sequence. The receptors originated from a human donor with melanoma. The CDR3 runs from the conserved cysteine through the conserved F or W. D genes are given only for firm matches. Rows may omit the clone size; those that give it use once, few, many or a size class.

d_call	clone_size	v_call	j_call	cdr3_nt	cdr3_aa
TRBD1	few	TRBV19	TRBJ1-1	TGTGCCAGTAGTAGTTGGACAGGGGGTACCACTGAAGCTTTCTTT	CASSSWTGGTTEAFF
-	-	TRBV5-1	TRBJ1-1	TGCGCCAGCAGCTTAGCGGGGTACACTGAAGCTTTCTTT	CASSLAGYTEAFF
-	-	TRBV5-1	TRBJ1-6	TGCGCCAGCAGCCGGGACAATCGGGATATGGATTCACCCCTCCACTTT	CASSRDNRDMDSPLHF
-	-	TRBV19	TRBJ1-3	TGTGCCAGTAGTATCCGGGTCTCTGGAAACACCATATATTTT	CASSIRVSGNTIYF
TRBD1	-	TRBV27	TRBJ1-5	TGTGCCAGCAGTTACGTGACAGGGGGCAATCAGCCCCAGCATTTT	CASSYVTGGNQPQHF
-	-	TRBV27	TRBJ2-1	TGTGCCAGCAGTTTCCGAGGTAATGAGCAGTTCTTC	CASSFRGNEQFF
TRBD2	-	TRBV7-9	TRBJ2-5	TGTGCCAGCAGCCCCGGACTAGCGGGGGTCCAAGAGACCCAGTACTTC	CASSPGLAGVQETQYF
-	-	TRBV5-1	TRBJ1-2	TGCGCCAGCAGCTTGGCGGGGGGCAACTATGGCTACACCTTC	CASSLAGGNYGYTF
TRBD2	-	TRBV27	TRBJ2-6	TGTGCCAGCAGTCCCTCCCGGGGGGAGCACTCTGGGGCCAACGTCCTGACTTTC	CASSPSRGEHSGANVLTF
TRBD1	few	TRBV5-5	TRBJ2-4	TGTGCCAGCAGCCGTGGGACAGTTAAAAACATTCAGTACTTC	CASSRGTVKNIQYF
TRBD2	-	TRBV4-1	TRBJ2-7	TGCGCCAGCCGCAACAGGGAAGCGGGAGTTAACCACGAGCAGTACTTC	CASRNREAGVNHEQYF
-	-	TRBV5-1	TRBJ2-7	TGCGCCAGCAGCTTGGCCCAGGGGACGAACTACGAGCAGTACTTC	CASSLAQGTNYEQYF
-	-	TRBV6-1	TRBJ2-4	TGTGCCAGCAGTGGGCTCCGAACGGGATACAAAAACATTCAGTACTTC	CASSGLRTGYKNIQYF
TRBD1	-	TRBV7-9	TRBJ2-7	TGTGCCAGCAGCCCCCGACCGGGACAGGGGATCTACGAGCAGTACTTC	CASSPRPGQGIYEQYF
-	-	TRBV30	TRBJ2-2	TGTGCCTGGGACGGACGGGGAGGGGAGCTGTTTTTT	CAWDGRGGELFF
TRBD1	-	TRBV19	TRBJ2-4	TGTGCCAGTAGTGGCCCATATCCGGGACAGGAGGGCAAAAACATTCAGTACTTC	CASSGPYPGQEGKNIQYF
TRBD1	-	TRBV6-5	TRBJ2-7	TGTGCCAGCAGTTACTATGGGACAGGGTACGAGCAGTACTTC	CASSYYGTGYEQYF
-	-	TRBV29-1	TRBJ2-2	TGCAGCGTGACGGGGGTGACTGTCGGGGAGCTGTTTTTT	CSVTGVTVGELFF
-	-	TRBV5-4	TRBJ2-2	TGTGCCAGCAGCTTGGGGCTCAGGGGGAACACCGGGGAGCTGTTTTTT	CASSLGLRGNTGELFF
TRBD1	-	TRBV28	TRBJ2-7	TGTGCCACCCGGACAGGGGCCTACGAGCAGTACTTC	CATRTGAYEQYF
-	once	TRBV6-1	TRBJ1-2	TGTGCCAGCAGTGACAGCAACCCCTATGGACACGGAGATGGCTACACCTTC	CASSDSNPYGHGDGYTF
TRBD1	-	TRBV7-2	TRBJ2-5	TGTGCCAGCAGCTATGGGACAGTTCCCTCGTGGGGGGAGACCCAGTACTTC	CASSYGTVPSWGETQYF
-	medium-sized	TRBV5-5	TRBJ2-3	TGTGCCAGCAGCTCCGACGGGAACTCGGGGGATACGCAGTATTTT	CASSSDGNSGDTQYF
-	-	TRBV13	TRBJ2-1	TGTGCCAGCAGCTCACCTCTCGAGGGTCACCTTTACAATGAGCAGTTCTTC	CASSSPLEGHLYNEQFF
-	-	TRBV5-6	TRBJ2-7	TGTGCCAGCAGCTTGGCCTCCTCCTACGAGCAGTACTTC	CASSLASSYEQYF
-	-	TRBV27	TRBJ2-1	TGTGCCAGCACCCCTTTGCCGGGTTACAATGAGCAGTTCTTC	CASTPLPGYNEQFF
-	-	TRBV9	TRBJ1-4	TGTGCCAGCAGCGGTAGGGGTGAAAAACTGTTTTTT	CASSGRGEKLFF
-	once	TRBV7-6	TRBJ1-4	TGTGCCAGCAGCTTAGACGGAGCAACTAATGAAAAACTGTTTTTT	CASSLDGATNEKLFF
-	medium-sized	TRBV5-4	TRBJ1-2	TGTGCCAGCAGCCCCGGTGGTCGGGGCTACACCTTC	CASSPGGRGYTF
-	-	TRBV14	TRBJ1-2	TGTGCCAGCAGCCAAGATCTAGTATTCGACGGTTTTCCGGATGTTAATGGCTACACCTTC	CASSQDLVFDGFPDVNGYTF
TRBD1	-	TRBV27	TRBJ2-7	TGTGCCAGCAGTCCCTTTACAGGGGGAGTTGGGGAGCAGTACTTC	CASSPFTGGVGEQYF
TRBD2	-	TRBV9	TRBJ2-5	TGTGCCAGCAGCGCATCCACGGGACTAGCGGCCGACACCCAGTACTTC	CASSASTGLAADTQYF
-	-	TRBV25-1	TRBJ2-1	TGTGCCAGCAGTGAATCGGTCAGGAGGAATGAGCAGTTCTTC	CASSESVRRNEQFF
-	-	TRBV30	TRBJ1-2	TGTGCCTGGTTTAGCGGGCTTGGCTACACCTTC	CAWFSGLGYTF
-	-	TRBV27	TRBJ1-5	TGTGCCAGCAGTTTAGGGTCCCGGGGAAATCAGCCCCAGCATTTT	CASSLGSRGNQPQHF
-	-	TRBV5-1	TRBJ2-3	TGCGCCAGCAGCTTGGAGGGGGGGCTGGGAGATACGCAGTATTTT	CASSLEGGLGDTQYF
TRBD1	-	TRBV5-1	TRBJ2-7	TGCGCCAGCAGCGACAAAAAGACAGGGATCCCCTACGAGCAGTACTTC	CASSDKKTGIPYEQYF
-	few	TRBV12-1	TRBJ1-1	TGTGCCAGCAGCCCCCGGGGGGTGAACACTGAAGCTTTCTTT	CASSPRGVNTEAFF
TRBD1	-	TRBV7-9	TRBJ1-2	TGTGCCAGTAACACAGGGGGCCATGGCTACACCTTC	CASNTGGHGYTF
-	once	TRBV7-9	TRBJ2-1	TGTGCCAGCAGCTTAAGCGCCGGGATGAACCGCAATGAGCAGTTCTTC	CASSLSAGMNRNEQFF
-	-	TRBV27	TRBJ2-7	TGTGCCAGCAGTTCACTCCCGGGGAACTACGAGCAGTACTTC	CASSSLPGNYEQYF
TRBD2	-	TRBV6-5	TRBJ2-1	TGTGCCAGCAGTTCTCGGACTAGCGGCAAGGATGAGCAGTTCTTC	CASSSRTSGKDEQFF